The 29 T cell receptor beta chains below come from one sample, sequenced in a study of a mutant IDH1 vaccine in newly diagnosed glioma. The table came from immunoSEQ multiplex PCR; TCRdb's copy has only in-frame clones and leaves some out. The profile covers over 55,000 clones, with around 89% appearing a single time and about 4.6% taken by the ten largest. These receptors have no identified antigens. Time point in this sample: week 5, during vaccination. Vaccination comprised doses that each held 300 ug of mutant IDH1 20-mer peptide, plus topical imiquimod. The source material was PBMCs, sampled from a glioma patient whose treatment included an IDH1 peptide vaccine. The receptor set was obtained from a woman between 35 and 50 years old with glioma.

The chain uses TRBV10-1 and TRBJ2-4; D not resolved. This CDR3 contains 15 residues. The V end lost 3 bases, the J end lost 0 bases, and 9 bases lay between the germline ends. Germline CDR1 is WNHNN and CDR2 is SYGVQD (reference sequence). CDR3 residues: CASSENGLAKNIQYF. The CDR3 DNA reads TGCGCCAGCAGTGAAAACGGTTTAGCCAAAAACATTCAGTACTTC.

CDR3 region: CASSLGTVDYEQYF. In DNA form, the CDR3 reads TGCGCCAGCAGCTTGGGGACAGTGGATTACGAGCAGTACTTC. V and J are TRBV5-1 and TRBJ2-7; TRBD1 is a possible D gene (6 bases). The germline gives CDR1 SGHRS, CDR2 YFSETQ. Trimming stripped 0 bases from V and 4 bases from J, with 11 bases between. CDR3 length equals 14 residues.

The V call is TRBV7-9, the J call TRBJ2-5, with D possibly TRBD2 on 6 matching bases. V lost 3 bases, J lost 5 bases, and 22 bases lay in between. This CDR3 comprises 17 residues. The germline CDR1 and CDR2 sequences are SEHNR and FQNEAQ (reference sequence). The CDR3 spells CASSFSHRDSGGETQYF. As DNA, the CDR3 is TGTGCCAGCAGCTTCTCCCACCGGGACTCAGGTGGGGAGACCCAGTACTTC.

This clone was seen a few times. V and J are TRBV10-2 and TRBJ1-5, with D perhaps matching TRBD1 (5 bases). There are 14 residues in the CDR3. CDR1 is WSHSY, CDR2 SAAADI, per germline. Trimming cost V 6 bases and J 5 bases, with 14 bases left between them. The CDR3 DNA reads TGCGCCAGCAGCCGTGGCGGGGGAGATCAGCCCCAGCATTTT. Its protein is CASSRGGGDQPQHF.

The J gene is TRBJ2-2, the V gene TRBV5-1, with 7 bases matching TRBD2. Germline V CDR1 and CDR2: SGHRS, YFSETQ. CDR3 size: 14 residues. The V gene end was trimmed by 0 bases and the J gene end by 6 bases; junction bases not matched to a gene: 2. Written as DNA, the CDR3 is TGCGCCAGCAGCTTGGCGGGGGGTTCCGGGGAGCTGTTTTTT. Its protein is CASSLAGGSGELFF.

V and J are TRBV28 and TRBJ1-1, with a tentative D call TRBD1 (6 bases). This CDR3 spans 14 amino acids. Per the germline V gene, CDR1 is MDHEN and CDR2 is SYDVKM. The V gene lost 4 bases and the J gene lost 5 bases, with 14 bases spanning the gap. This CDR3 reads CASSWTELGTEAFF. CDR3 sequence (DNA): TGTGCCAGCAGTTGGACAGAACTGGGGACTGAAGCTTTCTTT.

This clone counts as medium-sized (0.01 to 0.1%). The gene calls are TRBV2 and TRBJ1-3; a possible D gene is TRBD1 (5 bases). CDR3 length: 17 amino acids. CDR1 and CDR2 from the germline V gene are SNHLY and FYNNEI. The V and J ends lost 7 bases and 2 bases respectively, with 21 bases between them. CDR3 in amino acids: CASIDVGTAYTGNTIYF. CDR3 coding DNA: TGTGCCAGCATAGATGTGGGGACTGCATACACTGGAAACACCATATATTTT. Variable domain in full (rest from reference TRBV2 and TRBJ1-3): EPEVTQTPSHQVTQMGQEVILRCVPISNHLYFYWYRQILGQKVEFLVSFYNNEISEKSEIFDDQFSVERPDGSNFTLKIRSTKLEDSAMYFCASIDVGTAYTGNTIYFGEGSWLTVV.

For the CDR3, the DNA is TGCAGCGTGAGGGGTGGGATGGACACCGGGGAGCTGTTTTTT. Translated: CSVRGGMDTGELFF. The chain has TRBV29-1 and TRBJ2-2; TRBD1 or TRBD2 may be the D gene (5 bases each). Germline assignment: CDR1 SQVTM and CDR2 ANQGSEA. V was pared by 6 bases and J by 3 bases, with 14 bases between. The CDR3 totals 14 residues.

The chain is built from TRBV5-8 and TRBJ1-5, with no clear D. The V and J ends lost 5 bases and 2 bases respectively, with 11 bases between them. This CDR3 is 14 amino acids long. Germline CDR1 reads SGHTS; CDR2 reads YDEGEE. CDR3 loop: CASSKGYGNQPQHF. The CDR3 DNA sequence: TGTGCCAGCAGTAAGGGTTACGGCAATCAGCCCCAGCATTTT.

For the CDR3, the DNA is TGTGCCAGCAGCTTAGGGCGACTAGCGGGGAGCACAGATACGCAGTATTTT. Its translation: CASSLGRLAGSTDTQYF. The V call is TRBV7-8, the J call TRBJ2-3; 11 bases line up with TRBD2. V gave up 1 base and J gave up 0 bases; unmatched junction bases: 3. This CDR3 region has 17 residues. The germline CDR1 and CDR2 sequences are SGHVS and FQNEAQ. The full variable domain, completed using reference TRBV7-8 and TRBJ2-3, is GAGVSQSPRYKVAKRGQDVALRCDPISGHVSLFWYQQALGQGPEFLTYFQNEAQLDKSGLPSDRFFAERPEGSVSTLKIQRTQQEDSAVYLCASSLGRLAGSTDTQYFGPGTRLTVL.

V usage is TRBV4-1 and J usage is TRBJ1-5; D is ambiguous. Between the trimmed V and J ends, which lost 5 bases and 1 base, there was a span of 9 bases. Germline V lookup: CDR1 MGHRA, CDR2 YSYEKL. This CDR3 contains 14 residues. CDR3: CASSTSWSNQPQHF. Here the CDR3 DNA reads TGCGCCAGCAGCACCAGCTGGAGCAATCAGCCCCAGCATTTT.

Remarks on this clone: The junction does not match germline at one end; this may be a read error. The V and J genes are TRBV7-7 and TRBJ2-2, with D tentatively TRBD1 or TRBD2 (5 bases each). This CDR3 comprises 18 residues. Germline loops: CDR1 SSHAT, CDR2 FNYEAQ (reference sequence). The CDR3 here is CASSPNRGAGRNTGELFF. CDR3 nucleotide sequence: TGTGCTAGCAGCCCCAATAGAGGGGCAGGGAGGAACACCGGGGAGCTGTTTTTT.

The chain couples TRBV5-4 to TRBJ1-2, with 7 bases identical to TRBD1. The V gene end was trimmed by 5 bases and the J gene end by 5 bases; junction bases not matched to a gene: 12. Germline assignment: CDR1 SGHNT and CDR2 YYREEE (reference sequence). CDR3 length: 15 amino acids. DNA for the CDR3: TGTGCCAGCAGACCCGGGACAGAGATCGGATATGGCTACACCTTC. As protein: CASRPGTEIGYGYTF.

The V gene is TRBV15, the J gene TRBJ2-5; TRBD1 agrees at 10 bases. V shed 5 bases, J shed 1 base, and the junction held 4 bases outside the gene matches. Germline CDR1 is LNHNV and CDR2 is YYDKDF (reference sequence). This CDR3 is 15 amino acids long. The chain's CDR3 is CATSERTGGQETQYF. In DNA form, the CDR3 reads TGTGCCACCAGCGAAAGGACAGGGGGCCAAGAGACCCAGTACTTC.

This rearrangement joins TRBV27 to TRBJ1-1, with D tentatively TRBD1 (5 bases). CDR3 length: 14 amino acids. Trimming pared 6 bases from V and 11 bases from J, leaving 22 bases between. Germline CDR1 and CDR2: MNHEY and SMNVEV (reference sequence). CDR3 region: CASRPSGTQGPAFF. CDR3 sequence (DNA): TGTGCCAGCAGACCCTCCGGAACCCAGGGCCCGGCTTTCTTT.

The genes are TRBV7-3 and TRBJ2-3, with a weak D call TRBD2 (5 bases). V dropped 0 bases and J dropped 6 bases, with 10 bases sitting between them. CDR1 SGHTA and CDR2 FQGTGA come from the germline V gene. The CDR3 runs 14 residues. CDR3 sequence reads: CASSLTYSSDTQYF. CDR3 DNA sequence: TGTGCCAGCAGCTTAACGTATTCTAGCGATACGCAGTATTTT.

CDR3 sequence (DNA): TGTGCCAGCAGCAAAACCGGGACAGGGGAGGGCGGCTACACCTTC. Translating gives CASSKTGTGEGGYTF. The chain links TRBV6-1 to TRBJ1-2; TRBD1 aligns across 10 bases. The length of the CDR3 is 15 residues. V was clipped by 6 bases and J by 8 bases; unmatched bases: 12. Germline-derived CDR1 and CDR2 are MNHNS and SASEGT.

The V gene is TRBV7-2, the J gene TRBJ2-3, with 9 bases matching TRBD1. The germline gives CDR1 SGHTA, CDR2 FQGNSA. CDR3 length: 15 amino acids. The ends lost 1 base at V and 4 bases at J; junction bases unmatched: 3. CDR3 residues: CASSLVQGAADTQYF. The CDR3, as DNA: TGTGCCAGCAGCTTAGTACAGGGGGCTGCAGATACGCAGTATTTT.

The chain combines TRBV23-1 with TRBJ1-3; TRBD1 aligns across 8 bases. TRBV23-1 is an open reading frame, and its role is uncertain. There are 17 residues in the CDR3. After removal of 4 bases from V and 1 base from J, the junction contained 9 bases not matched to a gene. CDR3: CASSREGQVLSGNTIYF. CDR3 DNA: TGCGCCAGCAGTCGGGAGGGACAGGTACTGTCTGGAAACACCATATATTTT.

The V and J genes are TRBV4-2 and TRBJ2-7; 8 nucleotides match TRBD2. After removal of 0 bases from V and 6 bases from J, the junction contained 4 bases not matched to a gene. From germline, CDR1 is LGHNA and CDR2 YNFKEQ. This CDR3 region has 14 residues. In nucleotides, the CDR3 is TGTGCCAGCAGCCAAGATCGGAGCGGGGGCGAGCAGTACTTC. Residues: CASSQDRSGGEQYF.

V is TRBV19 and J is TRBJ2-7, with 9 positions matching TRBD2. V gave up 3 bases and J gave up 6 bases; unmatched junction bases: 6. The CDR3 totals 14 residues. Per germline, CDR1 LNHDA and CDR2 SQIVND (reference sequence). The CDR3 protein is CASSISGRRFEQYF. The CDR3 DNA reads as TGTGCCAGTAGTATTAGCGGGAGACGGTTCGAGCAGTACTTC. The complete variable domain, with remaining parts taken from reference TRBV19 and TRBJ2-7, reads DGGITQSPKYLFRKEGQNVTLSCEQNLNHDAMYWYRQDPGQGLRLIYYSQIVNDFQKGDIAEGYSVSREKKESFPLTVTSAQKNPTAFYLCASSISGRRFEQYFGPGTRLTVT.

The table lists this clone with a count of one. The chain links TRBV2 to TRBJ1-5; TRBD1 matches 8 bases. This CDR3 comprises 15 residues. The V and J ends lost 2 bases and 2 bases, in that order; junction bases with no gene match: 2. Germline-derived CDR1 and CDR2 are SNHLY and FYNNEI. Written as DNA, the CDR3 is TGTGCCAGCAGTGAACAGGGGGCCGGCAATCAGCCCCAGCATTTT. It translates to CASSEQGAGNQPQHF.

The V gene is TRBV5-1, the J gene TRBJ1-4, with 8 bases that match TRBD1. The length of the CDR3 is 15 residues. V gave up 6 bases and J gave up 12 bases; unmatched junction bases: 16. CDR1 is SGHRS and CDR2 is YFSETQ in the germline V gene. The CDR3 sequence: CASTLRTGTTGELFF. The CDR3 coding sequence is TGCGCCAGCACTCTAAGGACAGGGACCACGGGGGAACTGTTTTTT.

The chain couples TRBV6-5 to TRBJ1-2, with D possibly matching TRBD1 (6 bases). Germline V gene data show CDR1 as MNHEY and CDR2 as SVGAGI. CDR3 length equals 13 residues. V dropped 8 bases and J dropped 2 bases, with 12 bases sitting between them. CDR3 DNA: TGTGCCAGCCGACAGGCCCTCAACTATGGCTACACCTTC. This sequence encodes CASRQALNYGYTF.

This chain uses TRBV5-1 with TRBJ2-7; D might be TRBD1 (5 bases). The CDR3 loop spans 14 amino acids. Trimming shortened V by 4 bases and J by 0 bases, and 11 bases separated the two germline ends. Germline V gene lookup returns CDR1 SGHRS and CDR2 YFSETQ. The CDR3 spells CASSARVSSYEQYF. CDR3 DNA sequence: TGCGCCAGCAGCGCCAGGGTTAGCTCCTACGAGCAGTACTTC.

In this sample, this clone turned up a few times. J is TRBJ1-1 and V is TRBV13; D is possibly TRBD1 (6 bases). V was trimmed by 6 bases and J by 4 bases, leaving 9 bases between them. Germline loops: CDR1 PRHDT, CDR2 FYEKMQ (reference sequence). The CDR3 is 12 residues long. The CDR3 bases are TGTGCCAGCAGAAAAGGGGGCACTGAAGCTTTCTTT. It is translated as CASRKGGTEAFF.

This chain uses TRBV7-2 with TRBJ1-6; TRBD1 is a possible D gene (5 bases). Trimming cost V 2 bases and J 7 bases, with 18 bases left between them. Germline V CDR1 and CDR2: SGHTA, FQGNSA. This CDR3 comprises 17 residues. The CDR3 DNA reads TGTGCCAGCAGCTTATCGGGCCCGGGACGGGGGAATTCACCCCTCCACTTT. This translates into CASSLSGPGRGNSPLHF.

The J gene is TRBJ2-7, the V gene TRBV4-2, with 11 bases fitting TRBD2. In germline, CDR1 is LGHNA, CDR2 YNFKEQ. The CDR3 loop spans 16 amino acids. J lost 9 bases, V lost 0 bases, and 10 bases had no gene match. The CDR3 reads CASSQDIIAGGRGQYF. The CDR3 DNA is TGTGCCAGCAGCCAAGATATAATAGCGGGAGGGAGGGGGCAGTACTTC.

The rearrangement uses TRBV7-4 and TRBJ2-2; perhaps TRBD2 as D (5 bases). Germline V gives CDR1 SGHVT, CDR2 SQSDAQ. This CDR3 region has 17 residues. V shed 0 bases and J shed 4 bases, with 15 bases lying between them. CDR3 sequence reads: CASSLAWENKPTGELFF. CDR3 coding DNA: TGTGCCAGCAGCTTAGCATGGGAGAACAAACCCACCGGGGAGCTGTTTTTT.